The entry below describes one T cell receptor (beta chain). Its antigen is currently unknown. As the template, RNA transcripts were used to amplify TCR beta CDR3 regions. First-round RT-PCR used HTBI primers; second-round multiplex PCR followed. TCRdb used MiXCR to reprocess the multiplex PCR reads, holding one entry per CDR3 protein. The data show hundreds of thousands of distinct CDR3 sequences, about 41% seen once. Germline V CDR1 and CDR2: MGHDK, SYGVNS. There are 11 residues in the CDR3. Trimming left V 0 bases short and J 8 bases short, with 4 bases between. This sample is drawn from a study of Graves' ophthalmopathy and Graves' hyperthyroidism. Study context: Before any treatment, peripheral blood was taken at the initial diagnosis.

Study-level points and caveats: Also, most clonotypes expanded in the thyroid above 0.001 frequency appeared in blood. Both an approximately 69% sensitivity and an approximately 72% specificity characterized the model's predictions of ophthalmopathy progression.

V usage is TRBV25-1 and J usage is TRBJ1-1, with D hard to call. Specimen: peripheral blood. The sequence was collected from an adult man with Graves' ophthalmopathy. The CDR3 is CASSEYGEAFF. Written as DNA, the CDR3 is TGTGCCAGCAGTGAATATGGAGAAGCTTTCTTT.